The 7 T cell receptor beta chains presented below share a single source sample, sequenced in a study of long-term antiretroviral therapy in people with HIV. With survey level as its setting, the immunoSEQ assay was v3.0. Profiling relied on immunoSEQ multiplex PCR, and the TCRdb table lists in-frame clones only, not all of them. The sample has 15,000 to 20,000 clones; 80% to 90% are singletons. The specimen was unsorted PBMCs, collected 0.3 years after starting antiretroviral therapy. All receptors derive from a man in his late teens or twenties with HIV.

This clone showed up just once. The CDR3 sequence: CASSLKRAAEAFF. CDR3 sequence (DNA): TGTGCCAGCAGCCTCAAGAGGGCAGCTGAAGCTTTCTTT. The V and J genes are TRBV7-9 and TRBJ1-1; D is uncertain. Germline-derived CDR1 and CDR2 are SEHNR and FQNEAQ (reference sequence). Trimming removed 5 bases from V and 6 bases from J, with 13 bases in between. The CDR3 spans 13 residues.

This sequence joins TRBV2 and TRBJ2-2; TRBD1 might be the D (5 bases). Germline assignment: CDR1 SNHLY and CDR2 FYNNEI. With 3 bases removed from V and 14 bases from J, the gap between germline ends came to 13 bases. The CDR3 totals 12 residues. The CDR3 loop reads CASSETTVDLFF. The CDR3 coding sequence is TGTGCCAGCAGTGAGACGACAGTCGATCTGTTTTTT.

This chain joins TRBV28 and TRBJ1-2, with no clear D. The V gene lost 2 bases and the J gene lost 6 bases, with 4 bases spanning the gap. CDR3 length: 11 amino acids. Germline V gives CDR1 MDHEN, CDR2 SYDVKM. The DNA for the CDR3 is TGTGCCAGCAGTTTACTTGATGGCTACACCTTC. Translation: CASSLLDGYTF.

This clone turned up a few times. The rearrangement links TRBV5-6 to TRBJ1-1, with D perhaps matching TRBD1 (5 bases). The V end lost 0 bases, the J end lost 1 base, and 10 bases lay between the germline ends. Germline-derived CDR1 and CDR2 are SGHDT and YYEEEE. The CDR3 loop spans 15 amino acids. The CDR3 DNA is TGTGCCAGCAGCTTGGGGGCGCAGGGGAACACTGAAGCTTTCTTT. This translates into CASSLGAQGNTEAFF.

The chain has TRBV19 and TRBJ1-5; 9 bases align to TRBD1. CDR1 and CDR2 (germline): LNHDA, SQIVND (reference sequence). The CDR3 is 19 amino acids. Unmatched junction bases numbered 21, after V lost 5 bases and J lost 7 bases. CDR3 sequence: CASSDHISRRDRETQPQHF. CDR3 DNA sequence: TGTGCCAGTAGTGACCACATAAGCCGCCGGGACAGGGAAACGCAGCCCCAGCATTTT.

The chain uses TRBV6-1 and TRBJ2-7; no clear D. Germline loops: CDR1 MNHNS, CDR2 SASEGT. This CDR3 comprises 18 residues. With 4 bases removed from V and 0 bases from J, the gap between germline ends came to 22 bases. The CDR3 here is CASSGLIGPNVISYEQYF. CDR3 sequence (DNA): TGTGCCAGCAGTGGCTTAATCGGACCCAACGTCATCTCCTACGAGCAGTACTTC.

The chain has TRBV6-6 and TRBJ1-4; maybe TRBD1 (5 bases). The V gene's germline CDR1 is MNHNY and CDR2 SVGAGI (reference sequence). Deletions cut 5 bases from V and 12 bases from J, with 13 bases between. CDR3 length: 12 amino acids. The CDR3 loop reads CASSPQGEELFF. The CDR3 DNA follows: TGTGCCAGCAGTCCGCAGGGCGAGGAACTGTTTTTT.